These T cell receptor beta chains were read from a single sample in a study of cytomegalovirus exposure and HLA in healthy donors. The repertoire was sequenced with immunoSEQ multiplex PCR; TCRdb's copy has only in-frame clones and lacks some. The sample comprises about 160,000 clones, roughly four fifths of which are singletons, and 3.1% rests with the top ten. Sequenced material: PBMCs. These receptors were collected from a middle-aged woman in good health and CMV-seronegative. Each CDR3 is given with its conserved first and last residue. D genes are given only for firm matches. A clone size is listed for some rows: how often the clone was seen (once, few, many), or a class if it is expanded.

abundance	v_gene	j_gene	d_gene	CDR3aa	CDR3nt
.	TRBV10-3	TRBJ1-1	.	CAISGSGTNLF	TGTGCCATCAGTGGGTCCGGGACTAATCTATTT
.	TRBV5-1	TRBJ2-5	TRBD2	CASSLAGLAGSKTQYF	TGCGCCAGCAGCTTGGCGGGACTAGCGGGGAGTAAGACCCAGTACTTC
few	TRBV28	TRBJ2-6	TRBD1	CASSRQGARGANVLTF	TGTGCCAGCAGCCGACAGGGGGCGCGAGGGGCCAACGTCCTGACTTTC
few	TRBV5-5	TRBJ1-3	TRBD1	CASNATGTGESGNTIYF	TGTGCCAGCAACGCTACTGGGACAGGGGAGTCTGGAAACACCATATATTTT
.	TRBV7-9	TRBJ1-1	TRBD1	CSSSFSGTGSNTEAFF	TGTTCCAGCAGCTTCTCCGGGACAGGGTCGAACACTGAAGCTTTCTTT
once	TRBV4-1	TRBJ2-3	TRBD2	CASSQVGLAGTDTQYF	TGCGCCAGCAGCCAAGTTGGGCTAGCGGGCACAGATACGCAGTATTTT
once	TRBV5-1	TRBJ2-2	TRBD1	CASSFWTGAMNTGELFF	TGCGCCAGCAGCTTTTGGACAGGGGCTATGAACACCGGGGAGCTGTTTTTT
.	TRBV2	TRBJ2-5	TRBD2	CASLQAGGQETQYF	TGTGCCAGCCTCCAAGCGGGGGGGCAAGAGACCCAGTACTTC
many	TRBV5-6	TRBJ1-6	.	CASGQYPNSPLHF	TGTGCCAGCGGGCAGTACCCTAATTCACCCCTCCACTTT
.	TRBV6-6	TRBJ1-4	.	CASSYSGGEKLFF	TGTGCCAGCAGTTACTCGGGGGGTGAAAAACTGTTTTTT
.	TRBV5-8	TRBJ1-3	TRBD1	CASSKDRAATIYF	TGTGCCAGCAGCAAGGACAGGGCGGCCACCATATATTTT
.	TRBV2	TRBJ2-2	.	CASSSPSYTGELFF	TGTGCCAGCAGTTCCCCTTCTTACACCGGGGAGCTGTTTTTT
.	TRBV6-5	TRBJ1-2	.	CASSYRGIGYGYTF	TGTGCCAGCAGTTACAGGGGAATCGGCTATGGCTACACCTTC
.	TRBV9	TRBJ2-2	TRBD1	CASSFTDRVNTGELFF	TGTGCCAGCAGCTTTACTGACAGGGTGAACACCGGGGAGCTGTTTTTT
.	TRBV5-1	TRBJ2-7	TRBD1	CASSSSTGGQYEQYF	TGCGCCAGCAGCTCATCGACAGGGGGCCAGTACGAGCAGTACTTC
.	TRBV4-1	TRBJ1-4	.	CASSQLPGPTNEKLFF	TGCGCCAGCAGCCAGTTACCTGGCCCAACTAATGAAAAACTGTTTTTT
.	TRBV6-1	TRBJ1-2	.	CASSEREQGYYGYTF	TGTGCCAGCAGTGAAAGAGAACAGGGTTACTATGGCTACACCTTC
few	TRBV9	TRBJ2-3	TRBD2	CASSPDWGGTDTQYF	TGTGCCAGCAGCCCCGACTGGGGGGGTACAGATACGCAGTATTTT
.	TRBV2	TRBJ2-5	TRBD2	CASRKRGGMGTQYF	TGTGCCAGCAGAAAGCGGGGGGGTATGGGGACCCAGTACTTC
.	TRBV11-2	TRBJ1-1	.	CASSSTVRDTEAFF	TGTGCCAGCAGCTCAACAGTCAGGGACACTGAAGCTTTCTTT
.	TRBV7-9	TRBJ1-2	TRBD1	CASSPSTGYYGYTF	TGTGCCAGCAGCCCGTCGACAGGGTACTATGGCTACACCTTC
few	TRBV16	TRBJ1-2	.	CASSQASGYTF	TGTGCCAGCAGCCAAGCGTCAGGCTACACCTTC
.	TRBV5-4	TRBJ2-1	.	CASSLAARQGNEQFF	TGTGCCAGCAGCTTGGCCGCCCGCCAGGGCAATGAGCAGTTCTTC
.	TRBV6-5	TRBJ1-1	.	CASRRITVNTEAFF	TGTGCCAGCAGACGCATCACAGTGAACACTGAAGCTTTCTTT
.	TRBV7-9	TRBJ2-7	.	CASSLQAYEQYF	TGTGCCAGCAGCTTACAGGCCTACGAGCAGTACTTC
.	TRBV11-1	TRBJ2-5	.	CASSLLQGLQETQYF	TGTGCCAGCAGCTTGTTACAGGGATTGCAAGAGACCCAGTACTTC
few	TRBV6-6	TRBJ2-1	.	CASSYRFSQEQFF	TGTGCCAGCAGTTACCGGTTTAGCCAGGAGCAGTTCTTC
.	TRBV7-3	TRBJ2-5	.	CASSRAVGEAETQYF	TGTGCCAGCAGCCGCGCCGTGGGGGAGGCGGAGACCCAGTACTTC